The rows below give T cell receptor beta chains drawn from one sample of a study of blood T cell repertoires in COVID-19. Produced via immunoSEQ multiplex PCR; TCRdb's table is partial and in-frame only. The repertoire includes a few hundred thousand clones, 80% to 90% of them detected once, and less than 1.5% sits in the top ten. Specimen: PBMCs or T cells enriched from blood (not recorded which). Receptor source: a man aged 25-45 years who had recovered from COVID-19. Both conserved end residues are part of each CDR3. D genes are given only for firm matches. Part of the rows lack a size; the others show once, few, many or a class for expanded clones.

j_gene: TRBJ2-5; v_gene: TRBV11-2; abundance: -; d_gene: TRBD2; CDR3aa: CASSSGAGEETQYF; CDR3nt: TGTGCCAGCAGCAGCGGGGCAGGTGAAGAGACCCAGTACTTC
j_gene: TRBJ2-3; v_gene: TRBV3-1/TRBV3-2; abundance: -; d_gene: -; CDR3aa: CASSQDQGASGYTDTQYF; CDR3nt: TGTGCCAGCAGCCAAGACCAGGGGGCTAGCGGTTACACAGATACGCAGTATTTT
j_gene: TRBJ2-1; v_gene: TRBV7-9; abundance: few; d_gene: TRBD1; CDR3aa: CASSLEGSGGLNEQFF; CDR3nt: TGTGCCAGCAGCTTAGAGGGTTCAGGGGGTCTCAATGAGCAGTTCTTC
j_gene: TRBJ1-5; v_gene: TRBV7-2; abundance: once; d_gene: TRBD1; CDR3aa: CASSLGQGVGQPQHF; CDR3nt: TGTGCCAGCAGCTTAGGACAGGGAGTAGGTCAGCCCCAGCATTTT
j_gene: TRBJ2-5; v_gene: TRBV4-1; abundance: -; d_gene: -; CDR3aa: CASSQVRGPQETQYF; CDR3nt: TGCGCCAGCAGCCAAGTGCGGGGGCCACAAGAGACCCAGTACTTC
j_gene: TRBJ2-1; v_gene: TRBV11-2; abundance: -; d_gene: TRBD2; CDR3aa: CASSLAPLAGGGNEQFF; CDR3nt: TGTGCCAGCAGCTTGGCGCCGCTAGCGGGAGGAGGTAATGAGCAGTTCTTC
j_gene: TRBJ1-2; v_gene: TRBV9; abundance: -; d_gene: -; CDR3aa: CASSLGPSENYGYTF; CDR3nt: TGTGCCAGCAGCTTGGGGCCTAGTGAAAACTATGGCTACACCTTC
j_gene: TRBJ1-6; v_gene: TRBV7-2; abundance: -; d_gene: -; CDR3aa: CASSLEISPGSSPLHF; CDR3nt: TGTGCCAGCAGCTTAGAGATTTCTCCAGGGTCTTCACCCCTCCACTTT
j_gene: TRBJ1-1; v_gene: TRBV28; abundance: -; d_gene: -; CDR3aa: CASSLSGGRRDTEAFF; CDR3nt: TGTGCCAGCAGTTTAAGTGGGGGGAGGCGGGACACTGAAGCTTTCTTT
j_gene: TRBJ1-1; v_gene: TRBV5-4; abundance: once; d_gene: TRBD1; CDR3aa: CASSLGGGAYTEAFF; CDR3nt: TGTGCCAGCAGCTTGGGAGGGGGCGCGTACACTGAAGCTTTCTTT
j_gene: TRBJ1-5; v_gene: TRBV19; abundance: -; d_gene: -; CDR3aa: CASSSGGQINQPQHF; CDR3nt: TGTGCCAGTAGTTCAGGAGGACAGATTAATCAGCCCCAGCATTTT
j_gene: TRBJ2-2; v_gene: TRBV6-5; abundance: -; d_gene: -; CDR3aa: CASSYASLSTGELFF; CDR3nt: TGTGCCAGCAGTTACGCCAGTCTCAGCACCGGGGAGCTGTTTTTT
j_gene: TRBJ1-1; v_gene: TRBV5-1; abundance: -; d_gene: -; CDR3aa: CASSLAGSAEAFF; CDR3nt: TGCGCCAGCAGCTTGGCCGGGAGCGCTGAAGCTTTCTTT
j_gene: TRBJ2-1; v_gene: TRBV12-3/TRBV12-4; abundance: once; d_gene: -; CDR3aa: CASSPNLHNEQFF; CDR3nt: TGTGCCAGCAGTCCAAACTTACACAATGAGCAGTTCTTC
j_gene: TRBJ1-2; v_gene: TRBV28; abundance: few; d_gene: TRBD1; CDR3aa: CAIRTGPYGYTF; CDR3nt: TGTGCCATCCGGACAGGGCCCTATGGCTACACCTTC
j_gene: TRBJ2-7; v_gene: TRBV9; abundance: few; d_gene: TRBD2; CDR3aa: CASSEGLAGASYEQYF; CDR3nt: TGTGCCAGCAGCGAGGGACTAGCGGGCGCCTCCTACGAGCAGTACTTC
j_gene: TRBJ2-6; v_gene: TRBV10-2; abundance: -; d_gene: -; CDR3aa: CASSEPQGSGANVLTF; CDR3nt: TGCGCCAGCAGTGAACCACAGGGTAGTGGGGCCAACGTCCTGACTTTC
j_gene: TRBJ1-2; v_gene: TRBV12-5; abundance: -; d_gene: -; CDR3aa: CASGLVLGRGASNYGYTF; CDR3nt: TGTGCTAGTGGTTTGGTACTTGGTCGGGGGGCTAGTAACTATGGCTACACCTTC
j_gene: TRBJ2-3; v_gene: TRBV6-5; abundance: -; d_gene: TRBD2; CDR3aa: CASSYTSGVSTDTQYF; CDR3nt: TGTGCCAGCAGTTATACAAGCGGGGTGAGCACAGATACGCAGTATTTT
j_gene: TRBJ1-2; v_gene: TRBV19; abundance: -; d_gene: TRBD1; CDR3aa: CATQTGRNGYTF; CDR3nt: TGTGCCACCCAGACAGGGAGGAATGGCTACACCTTC
j_gene: TRBJ1-4; v_gene: TRBV30; abundance: -; d_gene: -; CDR3aa: CAWRGSTGEKLFF; CDR3nt: TGTGCCTGGCGTGGGAGCACGGGGGAAAAACTGTTTTTT
j_gene: TRBJ2-5; v_gene: TRBV19; abundance: -; d_gene: TRBD1; CDR3aa: CASSQLRGLGETQYF; CDR3nt: TGTGCCAGTAGTCAGTTGAGGGGGCTGGGTGAGACCCAGTACTTC
j_gene: TRBJ2-5; v_gene: TRBV11-2; abundance: -; d_gene: TRBD2; CDR3aa: CASSLSGTREETQYF; CDR3nt: TGTGCCAGCAGCTTATCCGGGACTAGAGAAGAGACCCAGTACTTC
j_gene: TRBJ2-7; v_gene: TRBV4-1; abundance: -; d_gene: -; CDR3aa: CASSRLLTAGDEQYF; CDR3nt: TGCGCCAGCAGCCGACTACTAACCGCGGGCGACGAGCAGTACTTC
j_gene: TRBJ2-5; v_gene: TRBV28; abundance: once; d_gene: TRBD1; CDR3aa: CASSLPGQGTETQYF; CDR3nt: TGTGCCAGCAGTTTACCGGGACAGGGGACGGAGACCCAGTACTTC
j_gene: TRBJ2-7; v_gene: TRBV9; abundance: -; d_gene: TRBD2; CDR3aa: CASSPGTNPYEQYF; CDR3nt: TGTGCCAGCAGCCCCGGGACTAACCCCTACGAGCAGTACTTC
j_gene: TRBJ1-4; v_gene: TRBV6-5; abundance: -; d_gene: -; CDR3aa: CASSYSGGREKLFF; CDR3nt: TGTGCCAGCAGTTACTCTGGGGGGAGAGAAAAACTGTTTTTT
j_gene: TRBJ2-7; v_gene: TRBV11-2; abundance: few; d_gene: -; CDR3aa: CASSLDPGYEQYF; CDR3nt: TGTGCCAGCAGCTTAGATCCGGGATACGAGCAGTACTTC
j_gene: TRBJ2-7; v_gene: TRBV7-9; abundance: -; d_gene: -; CDR3aa: CASSLGEAYEQYF; CDR3nt: TGTGCCAGCAGCTTAGGGGAGGCCTACGAGCAGTACTTC
j_gene: TRBJ2-7; v_gene: TRBV7-2; abundance: -; d_gene: -; CDR3aa: CASSTRDSYEQYF; CDR3nt: TGTGCCAGCAGCACCCGGGACTCCTACGAGCAGTACTTC
j_gene: TRBJ2-1; v_gene: TRBV3-1/TRBV3-2; abundance: -; d_gene: TRBD2; CDR3aa: CASSAWDYSYNEQFF; CDR3nt: TGTGCCAGCAGCGCATGGGACTATTCCTACAATGAGCAGTTCTTC
j_gene: TRBJ2-7; v_gene: TRBV4-3; abundance: -; d_gene: -; CDR3aa: CASSRGPGSYEQYF; CDR3nt: TGCGCCAGCAGTCGCGGCCCCGGCTCCTACGAGCAGTACTTC
j_gene: TRBJ1-2; v_gene: TRBV30; abundance: -; d_gene: TRBD1; CDR3aa: CAWSNPGQGPRGYTF; CDR3nt: TGTGCCTGGAGTAATCCGGGACAGGGGCCCAGGGGCTACACCTTC
j_gene: TRBJ2-1; v_gene: TRBV5-4; abundance: -; d_gene: TRBD2; CDR3aa: CASSLGGRGSGEQFF; CDR3nt: TGTGCCAGCAGCTTGGGCGGGAGGGGGAGCGGTGAGCAGTTCTTC
j_gene: TRBJ1-5; v_gene: TRBV21-1; abundance: few; d_gene: -; CDR3aa: CASSKMRNRGNQPQHF; CDR3nt: TGTGCCAGCAGCAAAATGAGGAACAGGGGCAATCAGCCCCAGCATTTT
j_gene: TRBJ2-6; v_gene: TRBV11-3; abundance: -; d_gene: TRBD1; CDR3aa: CASSLTTGVGANVLTF; CDR3nt: TGTGCCAGCAGCCTAACAACAGGGGTAGGGGCCAACGTCCTGACTTTC
j_gene: TRBJ2-2; v_gene: TRBV11-2; abundance: -; d_gene: TRBD1; CDR3aa: CASSLDLGTGGVTGELFF; CDR3nt: TGTGCCAGCAGCTTAGATCTTGGGACAGGGGGTGTCACCGGGGAGCTGTTTTTT
j_gene: TRBJ2-1; v_gene: TRBV7-2; abundance: -; d_gene: TRBD2; CDR3aa: CASSLGLAGYNEQFF; CDR3nt: TGTGCCAGCAGCTTAGGGCTAGCGGGGTACAATGAGCAGTTCTTC
j_gene: TRBJ2-1; v_gene: TRBV9; abundance: -; d_gene: -; CDR3aa: CASSDRQVQFF; CDR3nt: TGTGCCAGCAGCGATAGACAGGTCCAGTTCTTC
j_gene: TRBJ2-6; v_gene: TRBV27; abundance: -; d_gene: TRBD1; CDR3aa: CASSYSGTGAGANVLTF; CDR3nt: TGTGCCAGCAGTTACTCCGGGACAGGGGCTGGGGCCAACGTCCTGACTTTC
j_gene: TRBJ1-4; v_gene: TRBV30; abundance: -; d_gene: -; CDR3aa: CAWASGKDEKLFF; CDR3nt: TGTGCCTGGGCGTCAGGGAAGGATGAAAAACTGTTTTTT
j_gene: TRBJ1-3; v_gene: TRBV10-3; abundance: few; d_gene: -; CDR3aa: CAISGGQLLSGNTIYF; CDR3nt: TGTGCCATCAGTGGAGGACAGCTACTCTCTGGAAACACCATATATTTT
j_gene: TRBJ1-1; v_gene: TRBV2; abundance: -; d_gene: TRBD1; CDR3aa: CASRRTGGDTEAFF; CDR3nt: TGTGCCAGCAGAAGGACAGGGGGTGACACTGAAGCTTTCTTT
j_gene: TRBJ2-3; v_gene: TRBV29-1; abundance: -; d_gene: TRBD2; CDR3aa: CSVRGGADTQYF; CDR3nt: TGCAGCGTGCGGGGGGGCGCAGATACGCAGTATTTT
j_gene: TRBJ1-6; v_gene: TRBV9; abundance: -; d_gene: -; CDR3aa: CASSVNSYNSPLHF; CDR3nt: TGTGCCAGCAGCGTAAACAGCTATAATTCACCCCTCCACTTT
j_gene: TRBJ2-2; v_gene: TRBV19; abundance: once; d_gene: -; CDR3aa: CASSINSLNTGELFF; CDR3nt: TGTGCCAGTAGTATAAACAGTTTGAACACCGGGGAGCTGTTTTTT
j_gene: TRBJ2-1; v_gene: TRBV6-2/TRBV6-3; abundance: -; d_gene: -; CDR3aa: CASSYSILGLESYNEQFF; CDR3nt: TGTGCCAGCAGTTACTCGATCTTGGGGCTAGAATCCTACAATGAGCAGTTCTTC
j_gene: TRBJ2-1; v_gene: TRBV3-1/TRBV3-2; abundance: -; d_gene: TRBD2; CDR3aa: CASSQDQAGAYNEQFF; CDR3nt: TGTGCCAGCAGCCAAGATCAAGCGGGAGCCTACAATGAGCAGTTCTTC
j_gene: TRBJ1-1; v_gene: TRBV7-9; abundance: -; d_gene: -; CDR3aa: CASSSTGGNTEAFF; CDR3nt: TGTGCCAGCAGCTCTACGGGGGGGAACACTGAAGCTTTCTTT
j_gene: TRBJ2-2; v_gene: TRBV15; abundance: -; d_gene: TRBD2; CDR3aa: CATSRDILAGNTGELFF; CDR3nt: TGTGCCACCAGCAGAGACATTCTAGCGGGGAACACCGGGGAGCTGTTTTTT
j_gene: TRBJ1-6; v_gene: TRBV7-9; abundance: few; d_gene: -; CDR3aa: CASSPHSPGNSPLHF; CDR3nt: TGTGCCAGCAGCCCCCACAGTCCGGGGAATTCACCCCTCCACTTT
j_gene: TRBJ2-5; v_gene: TRBV27; abundance: -; d_gene: -; CDR3aa: CASSFFGSQETQYF; CDR3nt: TGTGCCAGCAGTTTTTTTGGCAGCCAAGAGACCCAGTACTTC
j_gene: TRBJ1-2; v_gene: TRBV2; abundance: -; d_gene: -; CDR3aa: CASSETGYGYTF; CDR3nt: TGTGCCAGCAGTGAAACGGGCTATGGCTACACCTTC
j_gene: TRBJ1-5; v_gene: TRBV29-1; abundance: once; d_gene: -; CDR3aa: CSVVLGGQVNQPQHF; CDR3nt: TGCAGCGTTGTTCTCGGTGGGCAGGTTAATCAGCCCCAGCATTTT
j_gene: TRBJ2-1; v_gene: TRBV11-2; abundance: -; d_gene: TRBD2; CDR3aa: CASSDPTSRTYNEQFF; CDR3nt: TGTGCCAGCAGTGACCCGACTAGCCGAACCTACAATGAGCAGTTCTTC
j_gene: TRBJ1-4; v_gene: TRBV25-1; abundance: few; d_gene: TRBD1; CDR3aa: CASARQGDEKLFF; CDR3nt: TGTGCCAGCGCCAGACAGGGGGATGAAAAACTGTTTTTT
j_gene: TRBJ1-4; v_gene: TRBV28; abundance: -; d_gene: -; CDR3aa: CASSLYSRGNNEKLFF; CDR3nt: TGTGCCAGCAGCCTGTACTCGCGGGGGAATAATGAAAAACTGTTTTTT
j_gene: TRBJ2-1; v_gene: TRBV7-9; abundance: -; d_gene: -; CDR3aa: CASSLQEADEQFF; CDR3nt: TGTGCCAGCAGCCTCCAGGAGGCGGATGAGCAGTTCTTC
j_gene: TRBJ1-1; v_gene: TRBV5-6; abundance: -; d_gene: -; CDR3aa: CASSLTQATKAFF; CDR3nt: TGTGCCAGCAGCTTGACGCAGGCAACGAAAGCTTTCTTT
j_gene: TRBJ2-1; v_gene: TRBV9; abundance: -; d_gene: -; CDR3aa: CASSVGSRDSYNEQFF; CDR3nt: TGTGCCAGCAGCGTAGGGTCTCGCGACTCCTACAATGAGCAGTTCTTC